What follows is one TCR beta chain and its context. Its antigen is undetermined. Time point defined: blood from clinic visit 5 months post-surgery; TSC patient then seizure free. The sequenced cases were selected for having the highest brain T cell transcript signatures. Pre-surgery treatment included at least one anti-epileptic drug. These data belong to a study of brain T cells in children with intractable seizures. Overall study results and limits: Only CDR3 sequence similarity suggested viral specificity, without known HCMV serostatus.

Produced via immunoSEQ multiplex PCR; TCRdb's table is partial and in-frame only. The sample has hundreds of thousands of clones, nearly 95% seen once. Germline CDR1 and CDR2: MNHEY and SVGAGI. V was pared by 6 bases and J by 6 bases, with 15 bases between. CDR3 size: 14 residues. The sequence was obtained from a boy under three years old with tuberous sclerosis and intractable seizures. The specimen was peripheral blood, collected about 5 months after surgery. The V call is TRBV6-5, the J call TRBJ2-1; D is perhaps TRBD1 (5 bases). This chain's CDR3 is CASRGPGWSNEQFF. The CDR3 DNA is TGTGCCAGCAGAGGCCCAGGGTGGAGCAATGAGCAGTTCTTC.